The rows below give T cell receptor beta chains drawn from one sample of a study of vaccination and CD4 T cells after COVID-19. No cognate antigen is known for these TCRs. TCRdb passed the PCR reads through MiXCR, listing each CDR3 protein once. The profile shows roughly 620 distinct CDR3 sequences, more than 10% of them singletons. The source material was CD4+ T cells from blood, cultured in vitro. All receptors come from a human donor in good health. Each CDR3 is given with its conserved first and last residue. A D gene is named only where the DNA matches it firmly.

cdr3_aa j_call v_call d_call
CASSRRDRGEQYF TRBJ2-7 TRBV7-9 TRBD1
CASSPLEGATNEKLFF TRBJ1-4 TRBV12-3/TRBV12-4 TRBD1
CASSEQVEGGYTF TRBJ1-2 TRBV2 .
CASSFRGAEAFF TRBJ1-1 TRBV28 .
CSARDPAELTYEQYF TRBJ2-7 TRBV20-1 .
CASSRTGLEGMNTEAFF TRBJ1-1 TRBV6-1 TRBD1
CASYLRTATSETQYF TRBJ2-5 TRBV10-2 .
CATSTLPGLAINSYEQYF TRBJ2-7 TRBV15 TRBD2
CASSPIPGQGSSGANVLTF TRBJ2-6 TRBV7-3 TRBD1
CASSQSSSNQPQHF TRBJ1-5 TRBV14 .
CSAIVAVLSYNEQFF TRBJ2-1 TRBV20-1 .
CASSWPDQGGNTEAFF TRBJ1-1 TRBV6-2/TRBV6-3 .
CASSKGTGDPSWDGELFF TRBJ2-2 TRBV18 TRBD1
CAIASGVDYGYTF TRBJ1-2 TRBV10-3 .
CASRVQGWAGGAGELFF TRBJ2-2 TRBV6-1 TRBD2